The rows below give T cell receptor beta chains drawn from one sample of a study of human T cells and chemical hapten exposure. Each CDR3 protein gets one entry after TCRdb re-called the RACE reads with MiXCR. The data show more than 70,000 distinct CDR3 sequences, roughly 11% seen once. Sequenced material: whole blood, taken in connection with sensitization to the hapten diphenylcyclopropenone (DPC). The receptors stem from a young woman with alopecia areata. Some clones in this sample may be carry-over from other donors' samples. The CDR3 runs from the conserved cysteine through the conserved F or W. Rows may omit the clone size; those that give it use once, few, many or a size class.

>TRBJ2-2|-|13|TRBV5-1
CASSREASGELFF
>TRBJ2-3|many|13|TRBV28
CASSLAPPDTQYF
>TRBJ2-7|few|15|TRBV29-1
CSGLGLAGGVYEQYF
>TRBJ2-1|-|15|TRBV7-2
CASSLGGQTYNEQFF
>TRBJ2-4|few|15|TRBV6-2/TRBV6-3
CASSPQRGRGDIQYF
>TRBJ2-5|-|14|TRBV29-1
CSVNDPTSQETQYF
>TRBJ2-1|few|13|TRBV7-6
CASSSTWVNEQFF
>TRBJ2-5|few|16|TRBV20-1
CSARNQLAGGHETQYF
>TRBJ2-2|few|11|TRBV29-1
CSGGYTGELFF
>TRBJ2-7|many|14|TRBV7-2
CASSLGQSPYEQYF
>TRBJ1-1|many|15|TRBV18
CASSPWTGESTEAFF
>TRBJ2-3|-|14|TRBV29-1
CSVEGQGKADTQYF
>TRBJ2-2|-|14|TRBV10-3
CAIRGTGIPGELFF
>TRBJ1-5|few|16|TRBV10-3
CAISDPLRGGNQPQHF
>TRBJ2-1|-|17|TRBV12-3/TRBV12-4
CASSFSRLAGSHNEQFF
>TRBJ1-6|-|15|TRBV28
CASTLDRLVGSPLHF
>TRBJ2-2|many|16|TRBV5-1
CASSPRAGKNTGELFF
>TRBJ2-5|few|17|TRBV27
CASSVAGPAVYQETQYF
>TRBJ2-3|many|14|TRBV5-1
CASSYGLAGDTQYF
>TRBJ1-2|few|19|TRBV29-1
CSGITLWTGTGGGGYGYTF
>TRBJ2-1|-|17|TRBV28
CASGPALGQGAYNEQFF
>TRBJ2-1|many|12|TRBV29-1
CSGLPGGSEQFF
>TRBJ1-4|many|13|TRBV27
CASSFRSYEKLFF
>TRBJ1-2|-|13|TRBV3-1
CASSQDRGTGYTF
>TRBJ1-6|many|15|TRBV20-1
CSVDDGGRQSSPLHF
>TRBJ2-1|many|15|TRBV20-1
CSAPDGRSSYNEQFF
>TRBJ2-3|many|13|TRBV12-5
CASGFHSTDTQYF
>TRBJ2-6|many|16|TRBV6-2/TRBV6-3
CASTQTGRSGANVLTF
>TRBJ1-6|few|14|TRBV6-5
CASSYKQSNSPLHF